This T cell receptor (beta chain) is from a study of blood T cells in healthy people across ages. Study context: Capturing about one barcoded beta molecule per two T cells was achieved by template switching.

Alongside a J-beta primer mix, a sample-barcoded 5' primer served in a second PCR lasting 7 to 11 cycles. TCRdb redid the calling of the 5' RACE reads with MiXCR, one entry per CDR3 protein. This sample has around 1,000,000 distinct CDR3 sequences, with about 25% found just once. Each donor's blood draw was roughly 9.8 milliliters of peripheral blood. There were at least 5.5 micrograms of total RNA extracted from every sample. Study-wide results and caveats: Whereas aged donors had fewer naive CD4+ cells, long-lived donors had more of them and higher diversity.

CDR1 DFQATT and CDR2 SNEGSKA come from the germline V gene (reference sequence). The CDR3 has 14 amino acids. The V gene end was trimmed by 3 bases and the J gene end by 2 bases; junction bases not matched to a gene: 6. As concerns this clonotype: Its antigen is not known.

The sample was also linked to a second study, of T cells of mothers and their children.

Specimen: blood. The receptor was derived from a girl aged 2-15 years in good health. The chain couples TRBV20-1 to TRBJ1-2; 7 bases agree with TRBD1. CDR3 DNA sequence: TGCAGTGCTAGCTCAGGGACAGCCAACTATGGCTACACCTTC. Protein: CSASSGTANYGYTF.